The 20 T cell receptor beta chains listed next were all sequenced from one sample in a study of T-cell reconstitution after alpha-beta-depleted transplantation in children. Using unique molecular identifiers, the investigators prepared the TCRbeta library. In TCRdb, the PCR reads were re-called with MiXCR into one record per CDR3 protein. The sample carries 450,000 to 600,000 distinct CDR3 sequences, about 10% recorded once. The specimen was PBMCs, collected before TCRalphabeta/CD19-depleted stem cell transplant. The receptors come from a child younger than 10 with inherited bone marrow failure, due to receive a stem cell transplant.

The chain recombines TRBV27 with TRBJ2-3, with 7 nucleotides matching TRBD2. CDR3 size: 17 residues. Germline CDR1 reads MNHEY; CDR2 reads SMNVEV (reference sequence). Trimming cost V 5 bases and J 0 bases; bases outside gene matches: 11. CDR3 DNA: TGTGCCAGCAGTAGCTATCCTAGCGGCAGTAGCACAGATACGCAGTATTTT. This codes for CASSSYPSGSSTDTQYF.

This clonotype has just a few counts. This rearrangement joins TRBV7-9 to TRBJ1-6, with D maybe TRBD1 (6 bases). Germline loops: CDR1 SEHNR, CDR2 FQNEAQ (reference sequence). Trimming took 6 bases from V and 9 from J, leaving 12 bases between them. CDR3 length: 13 residues. The CDR3 reads CASRKTGISPLHF. The CDR3 nucleotides are TGTGCCAGCAGAAAAACAGGGATTTCACCCCTCCACTTT.

This clonotype was recorded at least ten times. The rearrangement uses TRBV29-1 and TRBJ1-2; perhaps TRBD1 as D (6 bases). This CDR3 has 13 amino acids. V was clipped by 0 bases and J by 5 bases, with 10 bases between them. Germline CDR1 SQVTM, CDR2 ANQGSEA. CDR3 in amino acids: CSVEEGALYGYTF. CDR3 DNA: TGCAGCGTTGAAGAGGGGGCGTTGTATGGCTACACCTTC.

This clonotype was observed at least ten times. V and J are TRBV29-1 and TRBJ2-7, with 7 nucleotides matching TRBD2. CDR3 length: 15 residues. The J segment lost 0 bases and the V segment lost 8 bases, leaving 13 bases of the junction unmatched. The V gene's germline CDR1 is SQVTM and CDR2 ANQGSEA. Written as DNA, the CDR3 is TGCAGCCTCCTCGTCAAGCGGGGAAGCTCCTACGAGCAGTACTTC. Translation gives CSLLVKRGSSYEQYF.

This clonotype showed up many times. This chain links TRBV20-1 with TRBJ2-4; the D is unclear. Germline-derived CDR1 and CDR2 are DFQATT and SNEGSKA (reference sequence). V lost 1 base to trimming and J lost 5 bases, with 6 bases between them. The CDR3 spans 12 residues. CDR3: CSARAVENIQYF. DNA for the CDR3: TGCAGTGCTAGAGCTGTCGAAAACATTCAGTACTTC.

Comments on this clonotype: With a much larger clone just one base away, this may be a read error. The chain recombines TRBV27 with TRBJ2-7; 7 bases align to TRBD2. The V and J ends lost 4 bases and 1 base, in that order; junction bases with no gene match: 10. The V gene's germline CDR1 is MNHEY and CDR2 SMNVEV (reference sequence). The CDR3 contains 16 residues. Written as DNA, the CDR3 is TGTGCCAGCAGTTACCAAGCGGGATGGGAATCCTACGAGCAGTACTTC. Translated: CASSYQAGWESYEQYF.

This clonotype was detected ten times or more. The chain has TRBV11-2 and TRBJ2-1; no clear D gene. The CDR3 runs 11 residues. Germline V gives CDR1 SGHAT, CDR2 FQNNGV. The ends were cut back, 5 bases at V and 8 bases at J, with 7 bases in the middle. The CDR3: CASSRVHEQFF. In DNA, the CDR3 is TGTGCCAGCAGCCGTGTACATGAGCAGTTCTTC.

In its sample, this clonotype was seen a few times. The chain joins TRBV5-1 to TRBJ2-3, with D maybe TRBD1 (5 bases). This CDR3 has 15 amino acids. V was trimmed by 0 bases and J by 0 bases, leaving 8 bases between them. Looked up from germline, CDR1 is SGHRS and CDR2 is YFSETQ. CDR3 nucleotides: TGCGCCAGCAGCTTGGTGGGGCAGAGCACAGATACGCAGTATTTT. Its protein is CASSLVGQSTDTQYF.

This clonotype was seen many times. This chain uses TRBV12-3 or TRBV12-4 with TRBJ2-2; D might be TRBD1 or TRBD2, each matching 5 bases. This CDR3 comprises 15 residues. V dropped 6 bases and J dropped 0 bases, with 11 bases sitting between them. The CDR3 bases are TGTGCCAGCAGCGGGACGGGCGCGAACACCGGGGAGCTGTTTTTT. Its protein is CASSGTGANTGELFF.

Concerning this clonotype itself: At one end the junction does not follow the germline gene, possibly because of a read error. The V gene is TRBV12-3 or TRBV12-4, the J gene TRBJ2-5; 7 bases align to TRBD2. This CDR3 contains 14 residues. The CDR3 is CACSLSLAEETQYF. Written as DNA, the CDR3 is TGTGCCTGCAGTTTAAGCCTAGCGGAAGAGACCCAGTACTTC.

In its sample, this clonotype was seen a few times. The CDR3 here is CASSEIQGVLREQYF. CDR3 sequence (DNA): TGTGCCAGCAGCGAGATACAGGGGGTGCTTCGGGAGCAGTACTTC. The chain recombines TRBV7-2 with TRBJ2-7; TRBD1 matches at 8 bases. Germline V gene sequence: CDR1 SGHTA, CDR2 FQGNSA. V shed 5 bases, J shed 7 bases, and the junction held 13 bases outside the gene matches. The CDR3 spans 15 residues.

This clonotype was detected many times. The chain links TRBV7-9 to TRBJ1-2; D might be TRBD1 (6 bases). Per germline, CDR1 SEHNR and CDR2 FQNEAQ (reference sequence). The CDR3 length is 15 residues. V was trimmed by 6 bases and J by 0 bases, leaving 14 bases between them. CDR3 loop: CASSSQDSPNYGYTF. In nucleotides, the CDR3 is TGTGCCAGCAGTTCCCAGGACAGCCCTAACTATGGCTACACCTTC. Variable domain in full (rest from reference TRBV7-9 and TRBJ1-2): DTGVSQNPRHKITKRGQNVTFRCDPISEHNRLYWYRQTLGQGPEFLTYFQNEAQLEKSRLLSDRFSAERPKGSFSTLEIQRTEQGDSAMYLCASSSQDSPNYGYTFGSGTRLTVV.

V and J are TRBV6-4 and TRBJ2-7; weak D call: TRBD2 (5 bases). The germline CDR1 and CDR2 sequences are MRHNA and SNTAGT. This CDR3 region has 13 residues. The V gene lost 3 bases and the J gene lost 7 bases, with 13 bases spanning the gap. The CDR3 coding sequence is TGTGCCAGCAGTGAGTCGGGGAATGGTGAGCAGTACTTC. It codes for CASSESGNGEQYF.

The genes are TRBV7-8 and TRBJ2-7, with D perhaps matching TRBD1 (7 bases). V lost 5 bases and J 3 bases, leaving 17 bases between the germline ends. Germline V lookup: CDR1 SGHVS, CDR2 FQNEAQ. CDR3 size: 15 residues. In nucleotides, the CDR3 is TGTGCCAGCAGCACTTCGGGGCAGGGGGGCTACGAGCAGTACTTC. Its translation: CASSTSGQGGYEQYF.

This clonotype came up many times. The chain uses TRBV2 and TRBJ2-7; either TRBD1 or TRBD2 may fit D (6 bases each). Between the trimmed V and J ends, which lost 10 bases and 6 bases, there was a span of 22 bases. The CDR3 is made up of 14 amino acids. Germline CDR1 is SNHLY and CDR2 is FYNNEI. The CDR3 nucleotides are TGTGCCACGGGGGCGACCCCTGGATTGTCCGAGCAGTACTTC. The encoded protein is CATGATPGLSEQYF.

This clonotype was detected ten times or more. This sequence joins TRBV9 and TRBJ2-1; D ambiguous. With 0 bases removed from V and 9 bases from J, the gap between germline ends came to 10 bases. The V gene's germline CDR1 is SGDLS and CDR2 YYNGEE. The CDR3 is 13 amino acids. The CDR3 nucleotides read TGTGCCAGCAGCGTAGCTTTAGACATTGAGCAGTTCTTC. Amino acids: CASSVALDIEQFF.

This clonotype was detected ten times or more. The chain carries TRBV12-3 or TRBV12-4 and TRBJ2-1; no firm D call. This CDR3 is 14 amino acids long. V was shortened by 5 bases and J by 0 bases, with 8 bases between the two germline ends. CDR3 amino acids: CASSVVSSYNEQFF. CDR3 DNA sequence: TGTGCCAGCAGTGTCGTAAGCTCCTACAATGAGCAGTTCTTC.

At least ten counts were recorded for this clonotype. CDR3 amino acids: CASSLAGGLNYGYTF. CDR3 DNA sequence: TGTGCCAGCAGCTTAGCGGGGGGCCTCAACTATGGCTACACCTTC. The chain uses TRBV7-9 and TRBJ1-2, with D possibly TRBD1 on 6 matching bases. The CDR3 covers 15 residues. V was cut by 0 bases and J by 2 bases, with 10 bases left in between. CDR1 and CDR2 (germline): SEHNR, FQNEAQ (reference sequence).

A single count supports this clonotype. This may be a read error, as it is one base from a much larger clone. V is TRBV7-2 and J is TRBJ2-7; D is unclear. In germline, CDR1 is SGHTA, CDR2 FQGNSA. Deletions cut 2 bases from V and 6 bases from J, with 11 bases between. The length of the CDR3 is 13 residues. The CDR3 is CASSLWRSVEQYF. Written as DNA, the CDR3 is TGTGCCAGCAGCTTATGGCGCAGTGTCGAGCAGTACTTC.

This clonotype has at least ten counts. This chain uses TRBV10-3 with TRBJ1-1, with 8 bases aligning to TRBD1. V trimming: 8 bases; J trimming: 2 bases; junction bases outside the gene matches: 4. This CDR3 is built from 13 residues. CDR1 ENHRY and CDR2 SYGVKD come from the germline V gene. This chain's CDR3 is CAIRDRTNTEAFF. In DNA form, the CDR3 reads TGTGCCATCCGGGACAGGACCAACACTGAAGCTTTCTTT.